The rows below give T cell receptor beta chains drawn from one sample of a study of T-cell memory formation after mild COVID-19. Using its own MiXCR run on the 5' RACE reads, TCRdb lists one record per CDR3 protein. The sample has 200,000 to 300,000 distinct CDR3 sequences, 9.4% seen once; the top ten hold approximately 20%. Material: PBMCs or a T cell subset sorted from them (not recorded which). The source is a man between 18 and 29 years old who had mild COVID-19 (a few samples of this study predate the infection). Cell type and time point are not known. Each CDR3 is given without its conserved first and last residue. Clone size is stated in some rows and not others, as once, few, many or a class when expanded.

J gene | V gene | clone size | CDR3 protein
TRBJ1-6 | TRBV7-9 | many | ASSRRQGAHLYNSPLH
TRBJ2-2 | TRBV11-2 | few | ASSFRSYTGELF
TRBJ1-1 | TRBV12-3/TRBV12-4 | few | ASTQGLTNTEAF
TRBJ1-2 | TRBV25-1 | few | ASSQYLDSYGYT
TRBJ2-3 | TRBV20-1 | many | SARDQDTQY
TRBJ2-7 | TRBV9 | few | ASSVAVGQSYEQY
TRBJ1-5 | TRBV24-1 | . | ATSGRTGRHQPQH
TRBJ2-7 | TRBV6-2/TRBV6-3 | few | ASSSGFEQY
TRBJ2-3 | TRBV24-1 | . | ATSEPGEDTQY
TRBJ2-5 | TRBV20-1 | few | SVHRADRYQETQY
TRBJ1-1 | TRBV12-3/TRBV12-4 | . | ASRFDSVNTEAF
TRBJ2-3 | TRBV7-2 | . | ASIPSRGGPQDTQY
TRBJ2-1 | TRBV12-3/TRBV12-4 | few | ASSAFTGGPNEQF
TRBJ2-7 | TRBV19 | few | ASSYRVTYEQY
TRBJ2-2 | TRBV5-1 | . | ASSLVAGRTGELF
TRBJ2-5 | TRBV7-2 | many | ASSQGGGVETQY
TRBJ2-7 | TRBV7-9 | . | AGSLGGGRSSYEQY